Reported below is one T cell receptor beta chain. Antigen: not known. 13 Jbeta primers and 60 Vbeta primers were used for the PCR. The assay was immunoSEQ multiplex PCR, and TCRdb's table has in-frame clones only and misses some. Found here are approximately 79,000 clones, 78% of them singletons; the top ten hold around 5.4%. This sample is drawn from a study of cytomegalovirus exposure and HLA in healthy donors. Study-level results: On later analysis, the bulk of CMV-associated TCR beta chains appeared to be HLA-restricted. Certain sequence variants were highly shared and formed a cluster, and this cluster was likely a sequencing artifact. Earlier analysis yielded a pattern in which most TCR beta V segments were productive about 90% or about 30% of the time.

The sequence was collected from a male donor in good health and CMV-seropositive. Sequences were obtained from PBMCs.

CDR3 sequence reads: CASSRRQGVSTGELFF. The CDR3 DNA sequence: TGTGCCAGCAGCCGAAGACAGGGAGTGAGCACCGGGGAGCTGTTTTTT. This chain uses TRBV7-2 with TRBJ2-2; 7 bases align to TRBD1. The CDR3 consists of 16 residues. CDR1 is SGHTA, CDR2 FQGNSA, per germline. With 5 bases clipped from V and 4 bases from J, the junction kept 10 bases outside the gene matches.